One sample yielded the 8 T cell receptor beta chains listed below, sequenced in a study of T cell repertoires in cytomegalovirus infection. Their cognate antigens are unknown. TCRdb passed the reads through MiXCR, listing each CDR3 protein once. Here the sample spans about 900,000 distinct CDR3 sequences, approximately 31% being singletons. The specimen was cultured CD8+ T cells from PBMCs, collected from culture after CMV antigen stimulation. These receptors were taken from a human donor in good health (CMV status not recorded). Some clones in this sample may be carry-over from other donors' samples.

The chain couples TRBV7-9 to TRBJ2-3, with 11 nucleotides matching TRBD2. Looked up from germline, CDR1 is SEHNR and CDR2 is FQNEAQ (reference sequence). Trimming at V came to 5 bases and at J to 4 bases, leaving 14 bases not matched to a gene. The CDR3 contains 18 residues. CDR3 DNA: TGTGCCAGCAGCACAAAGGGCCGCCTAGCGGGGGGTGCAGATACGCAGTATTTT. This translates into CASSTKGRLAGGADTQYF. The entire variable domain, with the rest obtained from reference TRBV7-9 and TRBJ2-3, is as follows: DTGVSQNPRHKITKRGQNVTFRCDPISEHNRLYWYRQTLGQGPEFLTYFQNEAQLEKSRLLSDRFSAERPKGSFSTLEIQRTEQGDSAMYLCASSTKGRLAGGADTQYFGPGTRLTVL.

This clonotype was detected ten times or more. This chain uses TRBV7-6 with TRBJ2-2; 9 bases line up with TRBD2. The CDR3 loop spans 16 amino acids. With 5 bases clipped from V and 4 bases from J, the junction kept 8 bases outside the gene matches. The germline gives CDR1 SGHVS, CDR2 FNYEAQ. CDR3 region: CASSPRGGLSTGELFF. The CDR3 region has the DNA TGTGCCAGCAGCCCGCGGGGGGGGCTATCCACCGGGGAGCTGTTTTTT.

This clonotype has more than one count but fewer than ten. This chain joins TRBV25-1 and TRBJ1-2; D is unclear. The germline CDR1 and CDR2 sequences are MGHDK and SYGVNS. V lost 3 bases, J lost 5 bases, and 10 bases lay in between. The CDR3 has 13 amino acids. The CDR3 sequence is CASSELPAYGYTF. Written as DNA, the CDR3 is TGTGCCAGCAGTGAGCTCCCCGCTTATGGCTACACCTTC.

Only one count was recorded for this clonotype. This chain links TRBV7-9 with TRBJ2-7; 11 positions agree with TRBD1. CDR1 and CDR2 (germline): SEHNR, FQNEAQ (reference sequence). Germline trimming cut 5 bases from V and 0 bases from J; bases unmatched to any gene: 12. The CDR3 runs 18 residues. CDR3 coding DNA: TGTGCCAGCAGCAGTGGACAGGGGGCTACACTCACCTCCTACGAGCAGTACTTC. This sequence encodes CASSSGQGATLTSYEQYF.

This chain joins TRBV27 and TRBJ2-7; TRBD1 aligns across 7 bases. The germline CDR1 and CDR2 sequences are MNHEY and SMNVEV (reference sequence). V lost 5 bases and J lost 2; bases outside the gene matches: 6. The CDR3 contains 14 residues. The CDR3 spells CASSPPTGTYEQYF. DNA of the CDR3: TGTGCCAGCAGTCCCCCGACAGGGACCTACGAGCAGTACTTC.

As concerns this clonotype: A clone one base away is much larger, so this may be a read error. The chain recombines TRBV7-2 with TRBJ2-5; D is possibly TRBD1 or TRBD2 (5 bases each). The CDR3 runs 14 residues. Looked up from germline, CDR1 is SGHTA and CDR2 is FQGNSA. V lost 3 bases and J lost 1, with 9 bases in between. The DNA of the CDR3 is TGTGCCAGCAGCTTTTCGGGGCTCCAAGAGACCCAGTACTTC. Protein sequence: CASSFSGLQETQYF.

In the case of this clonotype: This may come from a read error, since a much larger clone is one base off. The chain uses TRBV12-3 or TRBV12-4 and TRBJ2-4, with D maybe TRBD1 (6 bases). The ends were cut back, 3 bases at V and 3 bases at J, with 15 bases in the middle. This CDR3 has 16 residues. The CDR3 DNA sequence: TGTGCCAGCAGTTTTCCAACAGGGTCGAACAAAAACATTCAGTACTTC. Translation: CASSFPTGSNKNIQYF.

The chain employs TRBV6-5 and TRBJ2-1, with 15 bases aligning to TRBD2. Trimming removed 0 bases from V and 4 bases from J; junction bases left unmatched: 7. Germline V lookup: CDR1 MNHEY, CDR2 SVGAGI. CDR3 size: 19 residues. CDR3 residues: CASSYSTPGTSGGYNEQFF. In nucleotides, the CDR3 is TGTGCCAGCAGTTACTCCACCCCCGGGACTAGCGGGGGGTACAATGAGCAGTTCTTC.